These 23 T cell receptor beta chains were all obtained from the same sample, sequenced in a study of PD-1 blockade in classical Hodgkin lymphoma. Assay used: immunoSEQ multiplex PCR; TCRdb lists only in-frame clones, some missing. Of about 21,000 clones in the sample, 68% were seen once. Brentuximab vedotin exposure varied among the patients, all of whom had relapsed after autologous stem cell transplantation. This specimen was peripheral blood mononuclear cells (PBMCs), taken at baseline. These receptors were collected from a human donor with classical Hodgkin lymphoma.

The rearrangement uses TRBV5-1 and TRBJ1-3, with 9 bases that match TRBD1. Per germline, CDR1 SGHRS and CDR2 YFSETQ. The CDR3 is 16 residues long. Trimming removed 0 bases from V and 4 bases from J; junction bases left unmatched: 5. Here the CDR3 DNA reads TGCGCCAGCAGCTTGGAGCGACAGGGGGTCGGAAACACCATATATTTT. Residues: CASSLERQGVGNTIYF.

The chain employs TRBV5-4 and TRBJ1-6, with unresolved D. Germline assignment: CDR1 SGHNT and CDR2 YYREEE (reference sequence). The CDR3 is made up of 15 amino acids. The germline V and J ends were trimmed by 0 bases and 5 bases, with 9 bases remaining between them. CDR3 region: CASSLAAVNNSPLHF. CDR3 nucleotide sequence: TGTGCCAGCAGCTTGGCCGCCGTGAATAATTCACCCCTCCACTTT.

The V call is TRBV4-3, the J call TRBJ1-2; TRBD1 matches 7 bases. Germline CDR1 reads LGHNA; CDR2 reads YSLEER. The CDR3 length is 15 residues. V lost 2 bases, J lost 4 bases, and 7 bases stayed unmatched. The CDR3 nucleotides are TGCGCCAGCAGCCAACTCCAGGGGGGAAGCTATGGCTACACCTTC. The encoded protein is CASSQLQGGSYGYTF.

The V call is TRBV6-1, the J call TRBJ1-2; tentative D call: TRBD1 (6 bases). V was pared by 3 bases and J by 5 bases, with 16 bases between. The CDR3 extends over 15 amino acids. The V gene's germline CDR1 is MNHNS and CDR2 SASEGT. CDR3 amino acids: CASSEPGATWYGYTF. The CDR3 DNA sequence: TGTGCCAGCAGTGAGCCGGGGGCGACTTGGTATGGCTACACCTTC.

The gene calls are TRBV30 and TRBJ1-1; 7 nucleotides align to TRBD1. The CDR3 is 13 residues long. With 3 bases clipped from V and 1 base from J, the junction kept 2 bases outside the gene matches. The V gene's germline CDR1 is GTSNPN and CDR2 SVGIG (reference sequence). The CDR3 sequence: CAWRTGSNTEAFF. As DNA, the CDR3 is TGTGCCTGGAGGACAGGGTCGAACACTGAAGCTTTCTTT.

The chain recombines TRBV9 with TRBJ2-6, with D possibly TRBD1 on 6 matching bases. The CDR3 spans 17 residues. With 0 bases removed from V and 2 bases from J, the gap between germline ends came to 12 bases. The germline V gene has CDR1 SGDLS and CDR2 YYNGEE. CDR3 residues: CASSVGPRTAGANVLTF. The DNA of the CDR3 is TGTGCCAGCAGCGTAGGGCCTCGGACAGCTGGGGCCAACGTCCTGACTTTC.

The genes are TRBV2 and TRBJ2-4; 7 bases fit TRBD2. The CDR3 runs to 13 residues. In germline, CDR1 is SNHLY, CDR2 FYNNEI. With 4 bases clipped from V and 6 bases from J, the junction kept 3 bases outside the gene matches. The CDR3 is CASSVERGNIQYF. DNA of the CDR3: TGTGCCAGCAGTGTAGAGCGGGGAAACATTCAGTACTTC.

The CDR3 region is CASSTPGERNTEAFF. The CDR3 nucleotides read TGTGCCAGCAGTACTCCGGGAGAGAGGAACACTGAAGCTTTCTTT. The chain recombines TRBV6-5 with TRBJ1-1; D not resolved. The CDR3 runs to 15 residues. Germline CDR1 reads MNHEY; CDR2 reads SVGAGI. Trimming took 5 bases from V and 1 from J, leaving 14 bases between them.

The chain uses TRBV21-1 and TRBJ2-7; no DNA check was done on the table's D call, TRBD2. TRBV21-1 constitutes a pseudogene. This CDR3 contains 15 residues. The CDR3 sequence: CARPRTSGPLYEQYF. The CDR3, as DNA: TGTGCCAGACCTCGGACTAGCGGCCCCCTCTACGAGCAGTACTTC.

About this clone itself: The junction differs from germline at one of its ends, possibly a read error. This chain links TRBV5-1 with TRBJ1-1, with D uncertain. CDR3 length equals 13 residues. CDR1 is SGHRS, CDR2 YFSETQ, per germline. CDR3 in amino acids: CASSLGLNTEAFF. The CDR3 bases are TGTGCCAGCAGCTTGGGATTGAACACTGAAGCTTTCTTT.

Of note for this clone: Its ends do not fully match the called genes, so a read error is possible. The rearrangement uses TRBV5-1 and TRBJ2-7; no clear D gene. The CDR3 covers 12 residues. In germline, CDR1 is SGHRS, CDR2 YFSETQ. This chain's CDR3 is CASSFTKVRRHF. As DNA, the CDR3 is TGCGCCAGCAGCTTTACGAAAGTAAGAAGGCACTTC.

This sequence joins TRBV2 and TRBJ2-2, with no clear D. This CDR3 spans 13 amino acids. CDR1 SNHLY and CDR2 FYNNEI come from the germline V gene. V was cut by 3 bases and J by 0 bases, with 2 bases left in between. The CDR3 region has the DNA TGTGCCAGCAGTGACCCGAACACCGGGGAGCTGTTTTTT. Amino acids: CASSDPNTGELFF.

The chain uses TRBV28 and TRBJ1-4; unclear D gene. From germline, CDR1 is MDHEN and CDR2 SYDVKM. V lost 3 bases, J lost 0 bases, and 5 bases lay in between. This CDR3 has 14 amino acids. CDR3 loop: CASSLLPTNEKLFF. The CDR3 DNA reads as TGTGCCAGCAGTTTGCTGCCAACTAATGAAAAACTGTTTTTT.

The chain has TRBV14 and TRBJ2-5; TRBD1 aligns across 8 bases. CDR1 and CDR2 (germline): SGHDN, FVKESK. The V and J ends lost 4 bases and 1 base, in that order; junction bases with no gene match: 17. The CDR3 runs to 19 residues. The CDR3 DNA is TGTGCCAGCAGCCCCACGTCGGGCCAGGGGGCGCCCAGCCAAGAGACCCAGTACTTC. It specifies CASSPTSGQGAPSQETQYF.

This rearrangement joins TRBV7-2 to TRBJ2-3, with a weak D call TRBD2 (5 bases). The CDR3 length is 18 residues. V was cut by 5 bases and J by 6 bases, with 27 bases left in between. Germline-derived CDR1 and CDR2 are SGHTA and FQGNSA. CDR3 in amino acids: CASSLPFIRTSAEDTQYF. The CDR3 DNA reads TGTGCCAGCAGCCTCCCTTTCATCCGGACTTCCGCTGAGGATACGCAGTATTTT.

This rearrangement joins TRBV10-3 to TRBJ1-1; no reliable D call. This CDR3 has 13 amino acids. Trimming left V 3 bases short and J 1 base short, with 6 bases between. Germline V gene lookup returns CDR1 ENHRY and CDR2 SYGVKD. CDR3 bases: TGTGCCATCAGTGACGACAAGAACACTGAAGCTTTCTTT. It translates to CAISDDKNTEAFF.

Of note for this clone: The germline gene is not matched at one end of the junction; a read error may be the cause. The rearrangement links TRBV28 to TRBJ2-2, with TRBD2 identical over 12 bases. There are 17 residues in the CDR3. CDR1 is MDHEN, CDR2 SYDVKM, per germline. The CDR3 DNA sequence: TGTGCCAGCAGTCTATGGGAGCTAGCGGGAGGGCCCGGGGAGCTGTTTTTT. Translating it yields CASSLWELAGGPGELFF.

J is TRBJ1-2 and V is TRBV18; no reliable D call. This CDR3 has 14 amino acids. Germline V gene sequence: CDR1 KGHSH, CDR2 LQKENI. Trimming removed 2 bases at V and 5 bases at J, with 12 bases between. Here the CDR3 reads CASSPSSTRYGYTF. In nucleotides, the CDR3 is TGTGCCAGCTCACCAAGTAGTACACGATATGGCTACACCTTC.

V usage is TRBV9 and J usage is TRBJ2-3, with D possibly matching TRBD1 (5 bases). The length of the CDR3 is 14 residues. Germline CDR1 and CDR2: SGDLS and YYNGEE. V was cut by 1 base and J by 4 bases, with 10 bases left in between. In DNA form, the CDR3 reads TGTGCCAGCAGCGTAAGGACCAGGGCAGATACGCAGTATTTT. This encodes CASSVRTRADTQYF.

The chain is built from TRBV14 and TRBJ2-6, with 9 positions matching TRBD1. There are 20 residues in the CDR3. Germline CDR1 and CDR2: SGHDN and FVKESK. After removal of 2 bases from V and 0 bases from J, the junction contained 11 bases not matched to a gene. In DNA, the CDR3 is TGTGCCAGCAGCCAATTCTCAGGACAGGGGTATGTCTCTGGGGCCAACGTCCTGACTTTC. Translation gives CASSQFSGQGYVSGANVLTF.

As DNA, the CDR3 is TGTGCCAGCAGGCTCGACCTGCGGGGGGAGTACACCTTC. This codes for CASRLDLRGEYTF. The chain employs TRBV7-9 and TRBJ1-2; maybe TRBD1 (5 bases). This CDR3 contains 13 residues. V was cut by 6 bases and J by 11 bases, with 19 bases left in between. The germline V gene encodes CDR1 SEHNR and CDR2 FQNEAQ (reference sequence).

The chain employs TRBV5-4 and TRBJ2-2; 10 bases map to TRBD2. Germline V gene data show CDR1 as SGHNT and CDR2 as YYREEE (reference sequence). Trimming removed 4 bases from V and 6 bases from J; junction bases left unmatched: 6. The length of the CDR3 is 15 residues. CDR3 protein: CASSPQRGGAGELFF. In DNA, the CDR3 is TGTGCCAGCAGCCCCCAGCGGGGGGGCGCCGGGGAGCTGTTTTTT.

This clone has more than one count but fewer than ten. V gene TRBV7-3 combines with J gene TRBJ2-2; 7 bases agree with TRBD2. This CDR3 comprises 15 residues. Trimming cost V 2 bases and J 4 bases; bases outside gene matches: 4. Germline CDR1 reads SGHTA; CDR2 reads FQGTGA. In nucleotides, the CDR3 is TGTGCCAGCAGCTTACAGCGGGACGGCACCGGGGAGCTGTTTTTT. The encoded protein is CASSLQRDGTGELFF.